Listed below are T cell receptor beta chains from one sample, sequenced in a study of T cells in Graves' hyperthyroidism and ophthalmopathy. In TCRdb, the multiplex PCR reads were re-called with MiXCR into one record per CDR3 protein. Found here are hundreds of thousands of distinct CDR3 sequences, over 10% of them singletons; the top ten hold 9% to 9.5%. Sample: blood. Receptors originate from a woman aged 18-29 years with Graves' hyperthyroidism. The CDR3 runs from the conserved cysteine through the conserved F or W. D genes are given only for firm matches. A clone size is listed for some rows: how often the clone was seen (once, few, many), or a class if it is expanded.

>17|TRBJ1-1|-|TRBV5-1|many
CASSLYRGLRIGTEAFF
TGCGCCAGCAGCTTGTATCGGGGACTGAGAATAGGCACTGAAGCTTTCTTT
>17|TRBJ2-1|TRBD1|TRBV4-3|few
CASSQDLQGAVYNEQFF
TGCGCCAGCAGCCAAGATCTACAGGGGGCGGTCTACAATGAGCAGTTCTTC
>16|TRBJ1-2|TRBD1|TRBV7-9|-
CASSIGPKGGNYGYTF
TGTGCCAGCAGCATAGGCCCGAAAGGGGGCAACTATGGCTACACCTTC
>15|TRBJ1-1|-|TRBV3-1|many
CASSPRQGHDTEAFF
TGTGCCAGCAGCCCCCGGCAGGGGCACGACACTGAAGCTTTCTTT
>14|TRBJ2-1|-|TRBV7-2|many
CASSLGLGGDEQFF
TGTGCCAGCAGCTTGGGACTAGGGGGCGATGAGCAGTTCTTC
>14|TRBJ1-4|-|TRBV6-2/TRBV6-3|many
CASSYFGGPEKLFF
TGTGCCAGCAGTTACTTCGGGGGGCCTGAAAAACTGTTTTTT
>14|TRBJ1-1|-|TRBV10-3|many
CAIRDRDRDTEAFF
TGTGCCATCAGAGACCGGGACCGAGACACTGAAGCTTTCTTT
>13|TRBJ2-7|TRBD2|TRBV29-1|many
CSVEERGTYEQYF
TGCAGCGTTGAGGAGCGGGGGACCTACGAGCAGTACTTC
>15|TRBJ1-4|-|TRBV3-1|-
CASSRNTPTNEKLFF
TGTGCCAGCAGCCGTAACACCCCAACTAATGAAAAACTGTTTTTT
>13|TRBJ2-5|TRBD1|TRBV7-8|many
CASSFTGVETQYF
TGTGCCAGCAGCTTCACAGGGGTGGAGACCCAGTACTTC
>15|TRBJ2-3|TRBD2|TRBV30|-
CAAKLSGRSTDTQYF
TGTGCCGCGAAACTCAGCGGGAGAAGCACAGATACGCAGTATTTT
>16|TRBJ2-3|TRBD1|TRBV3-1|-
CASSTTGTGDTDTQYF
TGTGCCAGCAGCACTACCGGGACAGGGGACACAGATACGCAGTATTTT
>13|TRBJ2-5|TRBD2|TRBV27|-
CASSSAGAETQYF
TGTGCCAGCAGCTCAGCGGGGGCGGAGACCCAGTACTTC
>14|TRBJ2-5|-|TRBV28|many
CASSFFALQETQYF
TGTGCCAGCAGTTTTTTTGCGTTACAAGAGACCCAGTACTTC
>14|TRBJ2-5|TRBD2|TRBV2|-
CASKRSGGEETQYF
TGTGCCAGCAAGAGGAGCGGGGGGGAAGAGACCCAGTACTTC
>14|TRBJ2-7|TRBD2|TRBV5-5|many
CASSFSTSSGEQYF
TGTGCCAGCAGCTTCTCGACTAGCTCAGGCGAGCAGTACTTC
>14|TRBJ2-5|-|TRBV7-9|many
CASSFFQNQETQYF
TGTGCCAGCAGCTTCTTCCAAAACCAAGAGACCCAGTACTTC
>15|TRBJ1-4|-|TRBV7-9|-
CASSLTHIGGEELFF
TGTGCCAGCAGCTTAACTCACATCGGGGGTGAAGAACTGTTTTTT
>14|TRBJ1-2|-|TRBV20-1|many
CSARDMGAGYGYTF
TGCAGTGCTAGAGATATGGGGGCTGGATATGGCTACACCTTC
>15|TRBJ1-2|-|TRBV28|few
CASSSTGIFDYGYTF
TGTGCCAGCAGTTCGACAGGTATCTTTGACTATGGCTACACCTTC
>13|TRBJ2-4|-|TRBV28|many
CASRADMGNIQYF
TGTGCCAGCAGGGCCGACATGGGGAACATTCAGTACTTC
>16|TRBJ1-5|-|TRBV5-6|many
CASSFTRLLDNQPQHF
TGTGCCAGCAGCTTCACACGACTACTCGATAATCAGCCCCAGCATTTT
>13|TRBJ1-1|-|TRBV5-1|many
CASSLESPTEAFF
TGCGCCAGCAGCTTGGAGTCCCCCACTGAAGCTTTCTTT